The clone carrying this TCR beta chain was counted a few times. The V gene end was trimmed by 1 base and the J gene end by 5 bases; junction bases not matched to a gene: 7. Germline CDR1 and CDR2: LGHNA and YSLEER. The CDR3 has 16 amino acids. These data belong to a study of blood T cell repertoires in COVID-19. Study-level information: Collection of acute and convalescent COVID-19 samples took place in the United States, Italy and Spain. Nucleic acid was either cDNA or gDNA, and it came from T cells, B-cell-depleted T cells, or PBMCs.

Per the original data handling: Counts of nucleated cells, estimated from reference gene primer amplification, were obtained. TCRdb keeps only in-frame clones here, not all; method: immunoSEQ multiplex PCR. D and trimming come from the DNA, and the V and J calls and clone size come from that table. The table lists around 200,000 clones, roughly 89% of them singletons. Sequences were obtained from peripheral blood. The clonotype was recovered from a woman younger than 30 who had recovered from COVID-19. The chain combines TRBV4-3 with TRBJ2-7; 11 bases are shared with TRBD1. CDR3 nucleotide sequence: TGCGCCAGCAGCCAAGGGGAAAGGACAGGGGGCCACGAGCAGTACTTC. The encoded protein is CASSQGERTGGHEQYF.